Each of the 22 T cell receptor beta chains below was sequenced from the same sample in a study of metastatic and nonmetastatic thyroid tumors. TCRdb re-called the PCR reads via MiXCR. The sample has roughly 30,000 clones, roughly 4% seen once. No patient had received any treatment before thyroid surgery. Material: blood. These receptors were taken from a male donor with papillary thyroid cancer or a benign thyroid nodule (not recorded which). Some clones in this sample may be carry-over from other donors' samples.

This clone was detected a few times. CDR3 amino acids: CASSHRLRTDKNGYTF. The CDR3 coding sequence is TGTGCCAGCAGCCATCGATTACGGACAGACAAGAATGGCTACACCTTC. V and J are TRBV4-2 and TRBJ1-2; possible D gene TRBD1, 6 bases. This CDR3 has 16 residues. Germline V gene lookup returns CDR1 LGHNA and CDR2 YNFKEQ. Trimming removed 3 bases from V and 6 bases from J, with 20 bases in between.

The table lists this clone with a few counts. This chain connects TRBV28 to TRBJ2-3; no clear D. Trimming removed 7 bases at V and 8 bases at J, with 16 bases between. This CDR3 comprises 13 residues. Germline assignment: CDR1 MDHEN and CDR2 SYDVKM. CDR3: CASILTELTTQYF. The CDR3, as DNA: TGTGCCAGCATTCTGACTGAACTTACTACGCAGTATTTT.

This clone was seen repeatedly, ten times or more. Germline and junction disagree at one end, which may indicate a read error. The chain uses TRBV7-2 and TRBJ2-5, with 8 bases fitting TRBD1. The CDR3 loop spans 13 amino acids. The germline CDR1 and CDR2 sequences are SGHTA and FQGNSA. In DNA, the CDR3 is TGTGCCAGCAGCTTAGGGACAGGGTCGGACGTGGACTTC. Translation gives CASSLGTGSDVDF.

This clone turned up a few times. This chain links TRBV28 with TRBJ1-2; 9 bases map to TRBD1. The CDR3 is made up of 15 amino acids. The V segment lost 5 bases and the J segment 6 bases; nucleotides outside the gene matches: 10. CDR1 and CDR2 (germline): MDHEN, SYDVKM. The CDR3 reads CASSPPGTGINGYTF. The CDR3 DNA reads TGTGCCAGCAGTCCACCCGGGACAGGGATAAATGGCTACACCTTC.

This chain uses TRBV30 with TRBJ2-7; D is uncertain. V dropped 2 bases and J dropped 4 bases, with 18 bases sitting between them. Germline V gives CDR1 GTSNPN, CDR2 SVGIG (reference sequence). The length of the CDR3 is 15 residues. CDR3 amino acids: CAWSRPGRRAYEQYF. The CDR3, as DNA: TGTGCCTGGAGTCGCCCCGGAAGAAGGGCGTACGAGCAGTACTTC.

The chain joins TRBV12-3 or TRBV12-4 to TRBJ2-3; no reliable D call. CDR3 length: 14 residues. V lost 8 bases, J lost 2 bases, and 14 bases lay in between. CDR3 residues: CASDPLTYTDTQYF. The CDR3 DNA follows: TGTGCCAGCGACCCCCTTACCTACACAGATACGCAGTATTTT.

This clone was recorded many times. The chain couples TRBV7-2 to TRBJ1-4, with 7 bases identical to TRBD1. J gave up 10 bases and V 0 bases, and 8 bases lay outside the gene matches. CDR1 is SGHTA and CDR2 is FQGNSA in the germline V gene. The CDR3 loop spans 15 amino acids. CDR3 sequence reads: CASSLAPRTGGKLFF. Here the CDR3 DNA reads TGTGCCAGCAGCTTAGCTCCCCGGACAGGTGGAAAACTGTTTTTT.

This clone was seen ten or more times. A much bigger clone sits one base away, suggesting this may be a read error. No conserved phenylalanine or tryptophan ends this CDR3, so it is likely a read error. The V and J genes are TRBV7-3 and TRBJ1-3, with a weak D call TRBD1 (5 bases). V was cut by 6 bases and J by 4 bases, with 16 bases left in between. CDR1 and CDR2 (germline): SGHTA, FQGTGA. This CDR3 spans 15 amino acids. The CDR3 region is CASSESGGYGNTIYL. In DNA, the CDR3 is TGTGCCAGCAGTGAGAGCGGGGGTTACGGAAACACCATATATCTT.

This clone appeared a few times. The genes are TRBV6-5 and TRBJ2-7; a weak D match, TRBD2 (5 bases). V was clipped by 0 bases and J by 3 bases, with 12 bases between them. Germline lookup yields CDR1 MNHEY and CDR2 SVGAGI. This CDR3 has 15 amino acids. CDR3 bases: TGTGCCAGCAGTTACTCGATGGTCAGCGGCTACGAGCAGTACTTC. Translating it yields CASSYSMVSGYEQYF.

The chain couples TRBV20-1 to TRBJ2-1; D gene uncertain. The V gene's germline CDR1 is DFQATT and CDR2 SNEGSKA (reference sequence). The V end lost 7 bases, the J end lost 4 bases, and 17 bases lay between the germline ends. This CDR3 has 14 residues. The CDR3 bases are TGCAGTGAGCTTAATAGCTTCCGATACAATGAGCAGTTCTTC. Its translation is CSELNSFRYNEQFF.

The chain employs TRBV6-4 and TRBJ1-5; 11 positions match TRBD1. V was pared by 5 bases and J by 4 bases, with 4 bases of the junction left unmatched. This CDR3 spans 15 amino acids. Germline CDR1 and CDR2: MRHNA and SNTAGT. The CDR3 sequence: CASSRTGGINQPQHF. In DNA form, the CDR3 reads TGTGCCAGCAGTCGGACAGGGGGCATAAATCAGCCCCAGCATTTT.

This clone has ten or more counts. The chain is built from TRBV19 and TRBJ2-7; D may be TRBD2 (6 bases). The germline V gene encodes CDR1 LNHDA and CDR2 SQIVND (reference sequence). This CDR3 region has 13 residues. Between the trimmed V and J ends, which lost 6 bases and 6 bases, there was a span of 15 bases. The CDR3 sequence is CASSPMGGPEQYF. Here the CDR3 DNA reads TGTGCCAGTAGCCCGATGGGGGGTCCCGAGCAGTACTTC.

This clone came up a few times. The CDR3, as DNA: TGTGCCAGCAGTTTAAGGGACAGCACAGATACGCAGTATTTT. Its protein is CASSLRDSTDTQYF. The chain joins TRBV12-3 or TRBV12-4 to TRBJ2-3; D possibly uses TRBD1 or TRBD2 (5 bases each). The CDR3 consists of 14 residues. Trimming cost V 2 bases and J 0 bases, with 6 bases left between them.

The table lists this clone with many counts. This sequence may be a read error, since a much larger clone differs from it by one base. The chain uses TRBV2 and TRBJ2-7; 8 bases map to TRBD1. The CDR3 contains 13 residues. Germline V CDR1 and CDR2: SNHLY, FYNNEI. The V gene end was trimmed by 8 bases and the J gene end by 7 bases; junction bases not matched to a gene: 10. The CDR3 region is CASGGPGDREQYF. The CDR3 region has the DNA TGTGCCAGCGGGGGACCAGGGGACAGGGAGCAGTACTTC.

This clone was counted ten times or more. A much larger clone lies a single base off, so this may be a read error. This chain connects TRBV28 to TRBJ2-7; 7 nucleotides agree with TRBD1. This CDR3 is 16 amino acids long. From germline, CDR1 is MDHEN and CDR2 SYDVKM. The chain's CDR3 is CASSPIRQGLTYEQCF. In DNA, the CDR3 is TGTGCCAGCAGCCCTATACGACAGGGCCTAACCTACGAGCAGTGCTTC. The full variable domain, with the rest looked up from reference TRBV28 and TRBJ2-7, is DVKVTQSSRYLVKRTGEKVFLECVQDMDHENMFWYRQDPGLGLRLIYFSYDVKMKEKGDIPEGYSVSREKKERFSLILESASTNQTSMYLCASSPIRQGLTYEQCFGPGTRLTVT.

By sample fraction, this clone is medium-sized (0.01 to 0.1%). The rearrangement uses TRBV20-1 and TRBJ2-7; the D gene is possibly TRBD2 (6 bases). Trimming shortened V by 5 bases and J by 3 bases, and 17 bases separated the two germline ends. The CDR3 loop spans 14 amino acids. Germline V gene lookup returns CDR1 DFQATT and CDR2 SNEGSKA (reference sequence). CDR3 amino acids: CSAGGLLGGYEQYF. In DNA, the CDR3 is TGCAGTGCTGGGGGACTCCTGGGGGGCTACGAGCAGTACTTC.

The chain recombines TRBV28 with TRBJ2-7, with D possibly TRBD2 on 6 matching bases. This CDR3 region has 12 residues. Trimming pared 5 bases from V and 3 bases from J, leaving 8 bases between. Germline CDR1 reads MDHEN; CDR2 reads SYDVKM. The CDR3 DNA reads TGTGCCAGCAGTGGTAGCGGCTACGAGCAGTACTTC. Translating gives CASSGSGYEQYF.

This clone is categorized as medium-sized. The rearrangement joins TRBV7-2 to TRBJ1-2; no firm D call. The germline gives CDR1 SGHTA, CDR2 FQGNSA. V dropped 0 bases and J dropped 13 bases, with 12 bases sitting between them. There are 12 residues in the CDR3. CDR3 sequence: CASSLAREGFTF. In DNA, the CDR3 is TGTGCCAGCAGCTTAGCGCGTGAAGGGTTCACCTTC.

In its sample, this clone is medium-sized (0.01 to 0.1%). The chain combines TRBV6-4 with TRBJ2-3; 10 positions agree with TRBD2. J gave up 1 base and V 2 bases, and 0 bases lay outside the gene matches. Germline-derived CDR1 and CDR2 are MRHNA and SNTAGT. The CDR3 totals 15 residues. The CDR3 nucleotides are TGTGCCAGCAGTGACGGGACTAGCGGCACAGATACGCAGTATTTT. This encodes CASSDGTSGTDTQYF.

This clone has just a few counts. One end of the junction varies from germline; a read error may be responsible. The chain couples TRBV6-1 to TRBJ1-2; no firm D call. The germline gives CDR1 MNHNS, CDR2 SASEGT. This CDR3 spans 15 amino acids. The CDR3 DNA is TGTGCCATCAAAGAGTCTGGGCCAGTTAACTATGGCCACACCTTC. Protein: CAIKESGPVNYGHTF.

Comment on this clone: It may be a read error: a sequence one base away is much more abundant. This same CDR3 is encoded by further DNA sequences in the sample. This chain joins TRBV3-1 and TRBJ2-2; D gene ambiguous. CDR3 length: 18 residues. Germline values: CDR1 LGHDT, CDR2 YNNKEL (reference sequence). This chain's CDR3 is CASTQREVGRANTGELFF. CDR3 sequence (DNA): TGTGCCAGCACCCAAAGGGAAGTAGGCCGCGCGAACACCGGTGAGCTGTTTTTT.

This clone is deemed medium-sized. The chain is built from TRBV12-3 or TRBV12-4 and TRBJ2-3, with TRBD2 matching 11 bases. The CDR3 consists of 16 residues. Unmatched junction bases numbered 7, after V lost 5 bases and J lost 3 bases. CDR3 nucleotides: TGTGCCAGCAGTCCCGGACTAGCGGGTAGGACAGATACGCAGTATTTT. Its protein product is CASSPGLAGRTDTQYF.